The 7 T cell receptor beta chains given below trace back to one sample, sequenced in a study of blood T cell repertoires in COVID-19. The protocol was immunoSEQ multiplex PCR, while the TCRdb copy is restricted to in-frame clones and leaves out a portion. The repertoire has roughly 220,000 clones, roughly nine tenths of them found once; the top ten carry approximately 2.7%. The sequenced sample consisted of PBMCs or T cells enriched from blood (not recorded which). These receptor sequences come from a woman aged 30 to 39 who had recovered from COVID-19.

The gene calls are TRBV7-8 and TRBJ1-5; D is possibly TRBD1 (5 bases). V shed 0 bases and J shed 8 bases, with 17 bases lying between them. The CDR3 sequence is 16 residues long. Germline V gene lookup returns CDR1 SGHVS and CDR2 FQNEAQ. CDR3 protein: CASSLALRGQGKPQHF. The CDR3 DNA reads TGTGCCAGCAGCTTAGCGCTTAGGGGCCAGGGTAAGCCCCAGCATTTT.

The chain combines TRBV6-2 or TRBV6-3 with TRBJ2-5; 12 nucleotides align to TRBD2. Trimming at V came to 3 bases and at J to 2 bases, leaving 4 bases not matched to a gene. Germline lookup yields CDR1 MNHEY and CDR2 SVGEGT. The CDR3 contains 16 residues. The CDR3 is CASSYLAGGRQETQYF. The CDR3 nucleotides read TGTGCCAGCAGTTATCTAGCGGGGGGGCGGCAAGAGACCCAGTACTTC.

This clone is a singleton in its sample. The rearrangement joins TRBV18 to TRBJ1-1, with 9 bases fitting TRBD1. Looked up from germline, CDR1 is KGHSH and CDR2 is LQKENI. Trimming took 3 bases from V and 7 from J; bases not matched to a gene: 12. This CDR3 contains 16 residues. The CDR3 sequence: CASSPLPPGQGIEAFF. The DNA for the CDR3 is TGTGCCAGCTCACCGCTACCCCCGGGACAGGGAATTGAAGCTTTCTTT.

The chain joins TRBV29-1 to TRBJ1-6, with D unclear. Germline-derived CDR1 and CDR2 are SQVTM and ANQGSEA. The CDR3 sequence is 13 residues long. The V end was cut by 3 bases, the J end by 9 bases, with 12 bases between. The CDR3 loop is CSVEMYAGSPLHF. DNA for the CDR3: TGCAGCGTTGAGATGTACGCGGGTTCACCCCTCCACTTT.

This clone has a single count. The genes are TRBV28 and TRBJ1-3; 9 nucleotides line up with TRBD1. The V segment lost 6 bases and the J segment 7 bases; nucleotides outside the gene matches: 4. Germline CDR1 MDHEN, CDR2 SYDVKM. This CDR3 contains 13 residues. CDR3 protein: CASRDRGGNTIYF. The CDR3, as DNA: TGTGCCAGCAGAGACAGGGGGGGGAACACCATATATTTT.

The sample holds one count of this clone. The chain has TRBV25-1 and TRBJ1-5; D is uncertain. This CDR3 is built from 14 residues. Germline CDR1 and CDR2: MGHDK and SYGVNS. Deletions cut 3 bases from V and 9 bases from J, with 15 bases between. In DNA form, the CDR3 reads TGTGCCAGCAGTGAGGGCAGGCCCGAGGGGCCCCAGCATTTT. Residues: CASSEGRPEGPQHF.

The chain uses TRBV6-5 and TRBJ1-2; no clear D gene. The V end was cut by 3 bases, the J end by 8 bases, with 13 bases between. This CDR3 comprises 13 residues. Germline V CDR1 and CDR2: MNHEY, SVGAGI. The DNA of the CDR3 is TGTGCCAGCAGTTATAGGACTTTACGAGGCTACACCTTC. This translates into CASSYRTLRGYTF.